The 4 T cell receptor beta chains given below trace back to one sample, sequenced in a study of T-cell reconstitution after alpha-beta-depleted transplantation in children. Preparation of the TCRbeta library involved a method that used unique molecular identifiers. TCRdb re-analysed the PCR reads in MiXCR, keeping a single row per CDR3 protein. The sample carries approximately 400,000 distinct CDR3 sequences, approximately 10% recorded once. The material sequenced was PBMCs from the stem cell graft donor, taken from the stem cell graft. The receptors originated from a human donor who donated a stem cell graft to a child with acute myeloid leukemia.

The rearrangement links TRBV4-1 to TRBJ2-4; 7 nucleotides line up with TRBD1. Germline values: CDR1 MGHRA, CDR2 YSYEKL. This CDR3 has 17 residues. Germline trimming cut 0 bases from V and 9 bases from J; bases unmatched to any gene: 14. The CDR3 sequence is CASSQDQGQMVPAIQYF. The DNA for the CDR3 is TGCGCCAGCAGCCAAGATCAGGGACAGATGGTCCCAGCCATTCAGTACTTC.

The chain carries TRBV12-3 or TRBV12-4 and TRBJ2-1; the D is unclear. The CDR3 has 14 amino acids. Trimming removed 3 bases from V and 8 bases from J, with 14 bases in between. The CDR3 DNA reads TGTGCCAGCAGTTTTAGCCTACTCCGGGATGAGCAGTTCTTC. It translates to CASSFSLLRDEQFF.

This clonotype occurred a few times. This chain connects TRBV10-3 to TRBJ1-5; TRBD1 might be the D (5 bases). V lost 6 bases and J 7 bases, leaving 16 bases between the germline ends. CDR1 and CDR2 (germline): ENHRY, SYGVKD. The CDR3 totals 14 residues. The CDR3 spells CAIRDVGDRQPQHF. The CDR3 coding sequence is TGTGCCATCAGGGATGTAGGGGATAGACAGCCCCAGCATTTT.

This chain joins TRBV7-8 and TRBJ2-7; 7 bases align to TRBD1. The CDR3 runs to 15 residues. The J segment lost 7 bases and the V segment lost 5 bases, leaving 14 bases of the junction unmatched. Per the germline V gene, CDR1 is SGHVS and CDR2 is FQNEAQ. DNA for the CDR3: TGTGCCAGCAGCAAAGACAGGGTTATATTATGGGAGCAGTACTTC. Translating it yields CASSKDRVILWEQYF.